These T cell receptor beta chains were read from a single sample in a study of metastatic and nonmetastatic thyroid tumors. TCRdb used MiXCR to call clones anew from the PCR reads. The sample yields around 20,000 clones, roughly 31% seen once. Sequencing used blood. The receptor source for this set is a female donor with papillary thyroid cancer or a benign thyroid nodule (not recorded which). Some clones in this sample may be carry-over from other donors' samples. The CDR3 runs from the conserved cysteine through the conserved F or W. A D gene is named only where the DNA matches it firmly. Only some rows state a clone size, as once, few, many or a class for expanded clones.

v_gene: TRBV6-1
j_gene: TRBJ2-7
abundance: NA
d_gene: TRBD1
len: 15
CDR3nt: TGTGCCAGCAGTGAAGCTGACGGGACAGTCTACGAGCAGTACTTC
CDR3aa: CASSEADGTVYEQYF

v_gene: TRBV4-3
j_gene: TRBJ1-5
abundance: NA
d_gene: NA
len: 14
CDR3nt: TGCGCCAGCAGCCAATACAGGCAGGGGCAGCCCCAGCATTTT
CDR3aa: CASSQYRQGQPQHF

v_gene: TRBV6-1
j_gene: TRBJ1-3
abundance: medium-sized
d_gene: NA
len: 16
CDR3nt: TGTGCCAGCAGTGAAGAGCCGGAGTTCTCTGGAAACACCATATATTTT
CDR3aa: CASSEEPEFSGNTIYF

v_gene: TRBV11-1
j_gene: TRBJ1-2
abundance: NA
d_gene: NA
len: 14
CDR3nt: TGTGCCAGTTCCCGGGACCCGGGGGTTTATGGCTACACCTTC
CDR3aa: CASSRDPGVYGYTF

v_gene: TRBV7-2
j_gene: TRBJ2-7
abundance: NA
d_gene: TRBD1
len: 15
CDR3nt: TGTGCCAGCAGCTTAAGGGGACAGGGCCCCTACGAGCAGTACTTC
CDR3aa: CASSLRGQGPYEQYF

v_gene: TRBV6-1
j_gene: TRBJ1-4
abundance: NA
d_gene: TRBD1
len: 15
CDR3nt: TGTGCCAGCAGTGTAGGACAGGGCACTAATGAAAAACTGTTTTTT
CDR3aa: CASSVGQGTNEKLFF

v_gene: TRBV6-1
j_gene: TRBJ2-7
abundance: NA
d_gene: TRBD2
len: 16
CDR3nt: TGTGCCAGCAGCCCCGGACTAGCGGGCCTAACCTACGAGCAGTACTTC
CDR3aa: CASSPGLAGLTYEQYF

v_gene: TRBV6-1
j_gene: TRBJ1-2
abundance: few
d_gene: NA
len: 10
CDR3nt: TGTGCCGTGGGGAATTCAGTCTACACCTTC
CDR3aa: CAVGNSVYTF

v_gene: TRBV6-1
j_gene: TRBJ2-7
abundance: medium-sized
d_gene: NA
len: 14
CDR3nt: TGTGCCAGCAGGCGACAGGGGACTACCTACGAGCAGTACTTC
CDR3aa: CASRRQGTTYEQYF

v_gene: TRBV24-1
j_gene: TRBJ2-3
abundance: many
d_gene: TRBD2
len: 18
CDR3nt: TGTGCCACCAGTGATTTGTCTCGCGCGGGGGAATCAACAGATACGCAGTATTTT
CDR3aa: CATSDLSRAGESTDTQYF

v_gene: TRBV13
j_gene: TRBJ2-1
abundance: medium-sized
d_gene: TRBD1
len: 15
CDR3nt: TGTGCCAGCAGCTTCATTACAGGGGGTAGGGATGAGCAGTTCTTC
CDR3aa: CASSFITGGRDEQFF

v_gene: TRBV3-1
j_gene: TRBJ2-3
abundance: many
d_gene: TRBD2
len: 15
CDR3nt: TGTGCCAGCAGCCACGGGACTACCCCCACAGATACGCAGTATTTT
CDR3aa: CASSHGTTPTDTQYF

v_gene: TRBV20-1
j_gene: TRBJ1-5
abundance: few
d_gene: NA
len: 15
CDR3nt: TGCAGTGCCCCCCGGGCAGGTTTTGGCAATCAGCCCCAGCATTTT
CDR3aa: CSAPRAGFGNQPQHF

v_gene: TRBV6-2/TRBV6-3
j_gene: TRBJ1-5
abundance: few
d_gene: NA
len: 15
CDR3nt: TGTGCCAGCAGTTACTCCTCAAGGGTAAATCAGCCCCAGCATTTT
CDR3aa: CASSYSSRVNQPQHF

v_gene: TRBV6-1
j_gene: TRBJ2-1
abundance: NA
d_gene: TRBD1
len: 15
CDR3nt: TGTGCCAGCAGCCCCGTGACAGGGGTCTACAATGAGCAGTTCTTC
CDR3aa: CASSPVTGVYNEQFF

v_gene: TRBV19
j_gene: TRBJ1-4
abundance: many
d_gene: NA
len: 14
CDR3nt: TGTGCCAGTAAAAGGCGGGGAGCTAATGAAAAACTGTTTTTT
CDR3aa: CASKRRGANEKLFF

v_gene: TRBV25-1
j_gene: TRBJ2-7
abundance: few
d_gene: TRBD2
len: 17
CDR3nt: TGTGCCAGCAGTGACCCTGGGACTAGCGGGATCTCCTACGAGCAGTGCTTC
CDR3aa: CASSDPGTSGISYEQCF

v_gene: TRBV11-3
j_gene: TRBJ2-3
abundance: once
d_gene: NA
len: 15
CDR3nt: TGTGCCAGCAGCTTTGGAGATTTAGGCACAGATACGCAGTATTTT
CDR3aa: CASSFGDLGTDTQYF

v_gene: TRBV5-1
j_gene: TRBJ1-2
abundance: NA
d_gene: TRBD1
len: 13
CDR3nt: TGCGCCAGCAGGCTGACAGGGGAGTATGGCTACACCTTC
CDR3aa: CASRLTGEYGYTF

v_gene: TRBV11-1
j_gene: TRBJ2-7
abundance: medium-sized
d_gene: NA
len: 14
CDR3nt: TGTGCCAGCTCTCAATCGGCGGCCTCCTACGAGCAGTACTTC
CDR3aa: CASSQSAASYEQYF

v_gene: TRBV5-1
j_gene: TRBJ1-2
abundance: NA
d_gene: TRBD1
len: 16
CDR3nt: TGCGCCAGCAGCTTGGAAACAGGGGGCGCGAGCAATGGCTACACCTTC
CDR3aa: CASSLETGGASNGYTF

v_gene: TRBV6-2/TRBV6-3
j_gene: TRBJ2-1
abundance: NA
d_gene: NA
len: 16
CDR3nt: TGTGCCAGCAGTTACCCCCTTGGGGGAGAAGACAATGAGCAGTTCTTC
CDR3aa: CASSYPLGGEDNEQFF

v_gene: TRBV9
j_gene: TRBJ1-3
abundance: NA
d_gene: TRBD1
len: 15
CDR3nt: TGTGCCAGCAGCTTTCAGGGGGCAAGGGGAAACACCATATATTTT
CDR3aa: CASSFQGARGNTIYF

v_gene: TRBV2
j_gene: TRBJ1-6
abundance: few
d_gene: TRBD1
len: 15
CDR3nt: TGTGCCAGCAGTCCGGGGGGGGACAGGGACTCACCCCTCCACTTT
CDR3aa: CASSPGGDRDSPLHF

v_gene: TRBV30
j_gene: TRBJ1-2
abundance: many
d_gene: TRBD1
len: 13
CDR3nt: TGTGCCTGGAGTGTACCCAGGGGGCTTGGCTACACCTTC
CDR3aa: CAWSVPRGLGYTF

v_gene: TRBV6-5
j_gene: TRBJ2-7
abundance: medium-sized
d_gene: TRBD1
len: 15
CDR3nt: TGTGCCAGCAGTTACTCGACCGACAGGGCAGACGAGCAGTACTTC
CDR3aa: CASSYSTDRADEQYF